These 14 T cell receptor beta chains were sequenced from one sample in a study of T cell changes during pregnancy in multiple sclerosis (dated by TCRdb to about 2019). Libraries came from the immunoSEQ multiplex PCR assay. TCRdb stores this immuneACCESS table with in-frame sequences only. Part of the clones is absent; in the studies checked, under half of the shortfall reflects unresolved V genes, and no reason is known for the rest. The sample yields about 40,000 clones; 87% were counted once. Of the sample, around 1% is held by the ten largest clones. The starting material was CD4+ T cells from peripheral blood mononuclear cells, obtained after pregnancy. These receptor sequences come from a female donor with multiple sclerosis, enrolled in a pregnancy study.

The gene calls are TRBV6-5 and TRBJ1-2; TRBD1 is a possible D gene (5 bases). Germline CDR1 is MNHEY and CDR2 is SVGAGI. There are 16 residues in the CDR3. V was trimmed by 4 bases and J by 5 bases, leaving 20 bases between them. This CDR3 is CASSSDFSQGSYGYTF. Written as DNA, the CDR3 is TGTGCCAGCAGTTCCGATTTCTCTCAGGGTTCATATGGCTACACCTTC.

The chain recombines TRBV11-2 with TRBJ2-1; a possible D gene is TRBD2 (6 bases). CDR3 length: 11 residues. V lost 4 bases to trimming and J lost 13 bases, with 11 bases between them. Germline lookup yields CDR1 SGHAT and CDR2 FQNNGV. Written as DNA, the CDR3 is TGTGCCAGCAGCTGGCGGGACGAACAGTTCTTC. Its protein is CASSWRDEQFF.

This chain uses TRBV30 with TRBJ1-6; TRBD1 agrees at 9 bases. Trimming cost V 5 bases and J 4 bases; bases outside gene matches: 12. This CDR3 spans 17 amino acids. The germline CDR1 and CDR2 sequences are GTSNPN and SVGIG (reference sequence). The CDR3 sequence: CAWVYPGTGMYNSPLHF. DNA of the CDR3: TGTGCCTGGGTGTATCCGGGGACAGGGATGTATAATTCACCCCTCCACTTT.

The chain carries TRBV4-1 and TRBJ1-4, with TRBD1 identical over 7 bases. Losses at the gene ends were 1 base for V and 5 bases for J; bases not matched to a gene: 10. Germline assignment: CDR1 MGHRA and CDR2 YSYEKL. The CDR3 spans 17 residues. CDR3 DNA sequence: TGCGCCAGCAGCCAAGGTAGGGGACAGAGCGTGAATGAAAAACTGTTTTTT. Translation gives CASSQGRGQSVNEKLFF.

The V and J genes are TRBV7-8 and TRBJ2-5; no firm D call. Germline CDR1 is SGHVS and CDR2 is FQNEAQ. The CDR3 has 15 residues. With 5 bases removed from V and 5 bases from J, the gap between germline ends came to 18 bases. CDR3 sequence reads: CASSPTPNEEETQYF. The CDR3 region has the DNA TGTGCCAGCAGCCCTACACCAAATGAGGAGGAGACCCAGTACTTC.

This clone was observed a single time. V gene TRBV5-4 combines with J gene TRBJ2-3; 7 bases are shared with TRBD2. The CDR3 length is 16 residues. V shed 7 bases and J 0 bases; nucleotides not matched to a gene: 11. The germline V gene encodes CDR1 SGHNT and CDR2 YYREEE (reference sequence). CDR3 in amino acids: CASHAGTILSTDTQYF. The CDR3 DNA is TGTGCCAGCCACGCCGGGACTATACTTAGCACAGATACGCAGTATTTT.

The CDR3 DNA reads as TGCAGCGTTCATACTTACGGAAACACCATATATTTT. Its protein is CSVHTYGNTIYF. This chain connects TRBV29-1 to TRBJ1-3, with D unresolved. Germline loops: CDR1 SQVTM, CDR2 ANQGSEA. Trimming left V 5 bases short and J 4 bases short, with 9 bases between. The CDR3 runs 12 residues.

The chain has TRBV7-9 and TRBJ1-3; D is uncertain. The CDR3 runs 13 residues. Trimming left V 6 bases short and J 4 bases short, with 10 bases between. The germline gives CDR1 SEHNR, CDR2 FQNEAQ (reference sequence). The CDR3 is CASRAGGGNTIYF. The CDR3 DNA reads as TGTGCCAGCAGAGCAGGAGGGGGAAACACCATATATTTT.

The chain recombines TRBV5-4 with TRBJ1-4; a possible D gene is TRBD1 (5 bases). Per the germline V gene, CDR1 is SGHNT and CDR2 is YYREEE (reference sequence). V lost 4 bases, J lost 5 bases, and 15 bases lay in between. The CDR3 totals 15 residues. The CDR3 region is CASSPGGTENEKLFF. The CDR3 region has the DNA TGTGCCAGCAGCCCAGGCGGGACCGAGAATGAAAAACTGTTTTTT.

The rearrangement uses TRBV29-1 and TRBJ2-5; D call uncertain. Trimming shortened V by 4 bases and J by 7 bases, and 13 bases separated the two germline ends. The CDR3 is made up of 12 amino acids. Germline V gene lookup returns CDR1 SQVTM and CDR2 ANQGSEA. The CDR3 is CSVVSGDRTQYF. The CDR3 bases are TGCAGCGTTGTTTCCGGTGATCGGACCCAGTACTTC.

V gene TRBV28 combines with J gene TRBJ2-3; the match to TRBD1 covers 9 bases. The V gene's germline CDR1 is MDHEN and CDR2 SYDVKM. CDR3 length: 18 residues. V shed 4 bases and J 4 bases; nucleotides not matched to a gene: 15. CDR3 sequence (DNA): TGTGCCAGCAGTTGGGAGACAGGGGGTGTAGGAATCTCAGATACGCAGTATTTT. Translated: CASSWETGGVGISDTQYF.

The chain carries TRBV5-4 and TRBJ2-3; tentative D call: TRBD2 (7 bases). Germline lookup yields CDR1 SGHNT and CDR2 YYREEE (reference sequence). V shed 4 bases and J shed 2 bases, with 14 bases lying between them. The CDR3 is 15 amino acids. The CDR3 spells CASSRGAVITDTQYF. CDR3 sequence (DNA): TGTGCCAGCAGCCGGGGGGCGGTTATCACAGATACGCAGTATTTT.

This chain connects TRBV14 to TRBJ1-2; D unresolved. The length of the CDR3 is 13 residues. The germline gives CDR1 SGHDN, CDR2 FVKESK. Trimming took off 0 bases at V and 9 bases at J, with 11 bases between the two ends. CDR3 sequence (DNA): TGTGCCAGCAGCCAAGATAGATGGTCGAGCTACACCTTC. This codes for CASSQDRWSSYTF.

The chain couples TRBV7-9 to TRBJ1-3; tentatively, D is TRBD1 (6 bases). The CDR3 loop spans 14 amino acids. The germline CDR1 and CDR2 sequences are SEHNR and FQNEAQ (reference sequence). Trimming removed 0 bases from V and 5 bases from J, with 8 bases in between. CDR3 region: CASSLAGARNTIYF. CDR3 in DNA: TGTGCCAGCAGCTTAGCGGGGGCGAGAAACACCATATATTTT.